This T cell receptor (beta chain) was sequenced during a study of CD8 T cells in ankylosing spondylitis. A remark on this clonotype: Its specificity is unknown.

Germline lookup yields CDR1 MNHEY and CDR2 SVGEGT. V was trimmed by 6 bases and J by 8 bases, leaving 18 bases between them. This CDR3 region has 14 residues. MiXCR was run by TCRdb on the 5' RACE reads, yielding one entry per CDR3 protein. The table lists roughly 90,000 distinct CDR3 sequences, approximately 9.6% of them singletons. Overall study results and limits: In ankylosing spondylitis blood, a motif of roughly 8 highly homologous TCR beta variants appeared characteristic. The authors reported significant enrichment of disease-linked clones in matched ankylosing spondylitis synovial fluid.

This receptor was identified in a male donor with ankylosing spondylitis. The chain combines TRBV6-2 or TRBV6-3 with TRBJ2-3; the D gene could be TRBD1 or TRBD2 (5 bases each). The sequenced sample consisted of blood, either unsorted or a sorted T cell fraction (not recorded which). The CDR3 sequence is CASSTSGPLSTQYF. In DNA form, the CDR3 reads TGTGCCAGCAGCACCTCGGGACCGTTAAGTACGCAGTATTTT.